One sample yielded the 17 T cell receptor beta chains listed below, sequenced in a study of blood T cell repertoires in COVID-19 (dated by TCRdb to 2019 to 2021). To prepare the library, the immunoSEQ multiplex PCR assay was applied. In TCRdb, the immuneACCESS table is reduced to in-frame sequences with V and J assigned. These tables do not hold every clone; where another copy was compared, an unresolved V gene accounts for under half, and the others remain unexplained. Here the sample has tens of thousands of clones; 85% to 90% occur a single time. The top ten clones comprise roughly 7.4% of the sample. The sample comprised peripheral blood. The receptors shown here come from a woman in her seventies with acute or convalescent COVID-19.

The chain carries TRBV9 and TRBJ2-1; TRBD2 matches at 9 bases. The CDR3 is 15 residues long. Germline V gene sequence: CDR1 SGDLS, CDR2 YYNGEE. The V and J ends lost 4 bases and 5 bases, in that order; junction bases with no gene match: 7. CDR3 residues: CASSPTERGDNEQFF. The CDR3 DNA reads TGTGCCAGCAGCCCGACCGAGCGGGGGGACAATGAGCAGTTCTTC.

The CDR3, as DNA: TGTGCCAGCTCACCAATCGCACTAGCGGGGCCACGACCTAGCACAGATACGCAGTATTTT. This translates into CASSPIALAGPRPSTDTQYF. The gene calls are TRBV18 and TRBJ2-3; 10 bases map to TRBD2. The CDR3 covers 20 residues. Germline V lookup: CDR1 KGHSH, CDR2 LQKENI. V was pared by 2 bases and J by 0 bases, with 14 bases of the junction left unmatched.

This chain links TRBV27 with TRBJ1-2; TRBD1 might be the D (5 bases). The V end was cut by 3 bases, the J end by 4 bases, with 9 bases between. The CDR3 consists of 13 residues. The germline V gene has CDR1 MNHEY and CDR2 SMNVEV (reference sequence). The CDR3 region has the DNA TGTGCCAGCAGTTTCAGGGAGGGCTATGGCTACACCTTC. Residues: CASSFREGYGYTF.

The CDR3 DNA sequence: TGTGCCAGCTCGGGGAGAATCTACAATGAGCAGTTCTTC. Its translation: CASSGRIYNEQFF. The chain links TRBV6-5 to TRBJ2-1; tentative D call: TRBD2 (5 bases). In germline, CDR1 is MNHEY, CDR2 SVGAGI. This CDR3 region has 13 residues. Trimming removed 8 bases from V and 3 bases from J, with 11 bases in between.

The DNA of the CDR3 is TGTGCCAGCAGTGAAGCGCTGGGCGGGATCTACTATGGCTACACCTTC. Protein sequence: CASSEALGGIYYGYTF. This rearrangement joins TRBV6-1 to TRBJ1-2; no clear D gene. The length of the CDR3 is 16 residues. V was pared by 0 bases and J by 3 bases, with 14 bases between. CDR1 and CDR2 (germline): MNHNS, SASEGT.

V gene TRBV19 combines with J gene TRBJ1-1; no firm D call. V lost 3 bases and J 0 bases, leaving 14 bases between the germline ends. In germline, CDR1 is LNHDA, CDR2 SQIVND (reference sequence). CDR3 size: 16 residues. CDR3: CASSIISTSMNTEAFF. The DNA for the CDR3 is TGTGCCAGTAGTATCATTTCTACCTCCATGAACACTGAAGCTTTCTTT. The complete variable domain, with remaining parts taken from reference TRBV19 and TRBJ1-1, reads DGGITQSPKYLFRKEGQNVTLSCEQNLNHDAMYWYRQDPGQGLRLIYYSQIVNDFQKGDIAEGYSVSREKKESFPLTVTSAQKNPTAFYLCASSIISTSMNTEAFFGQGTRLTVV.

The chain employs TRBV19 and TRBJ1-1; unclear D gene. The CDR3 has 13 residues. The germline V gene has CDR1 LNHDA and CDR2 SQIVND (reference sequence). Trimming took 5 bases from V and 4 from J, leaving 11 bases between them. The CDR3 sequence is CASSYDSGTEAFF. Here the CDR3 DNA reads TGTGCCAGTAGTTACGACTCGGGCACTGAAGCTTTCTTT.

CDR3 sequence reads: CASSPPNRDRENEKLFF. The DNA for the CDR3 is TGTGCCAGCTCACCACCGAACCGGGACAGGGAGAATGAAAAACTGTTTTTT. The chain carries TRBV18 and TRBJ1-4; 9 bases agree with TRBD1. Germline CDR1 reads KGHSH; CDR2 reads LQKENI. This CDR3 has 17 amino acids. V gave up 0 bases and J gave up 5 bases; unmatched junction bases: 7.

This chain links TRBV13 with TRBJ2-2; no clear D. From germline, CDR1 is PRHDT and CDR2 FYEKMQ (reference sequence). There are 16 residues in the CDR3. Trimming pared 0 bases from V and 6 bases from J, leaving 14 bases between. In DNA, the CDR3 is TGTGCCAGCAGCTTAGGCCAAAAGACACCGGCCGGGGAGCTGTTTTTT. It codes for CASSLGQKTPAGELFF.

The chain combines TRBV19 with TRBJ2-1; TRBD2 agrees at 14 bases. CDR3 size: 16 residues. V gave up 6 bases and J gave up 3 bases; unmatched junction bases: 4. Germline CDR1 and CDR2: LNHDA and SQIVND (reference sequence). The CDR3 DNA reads TGTGCCAGTAGAACGACTAGCGGGAGGGTCTACAATGAGCAGTTCTTC. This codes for CASRTTSGRVYNEQFF. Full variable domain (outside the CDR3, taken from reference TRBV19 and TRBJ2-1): DGGITQSPKYLFRKEGQNVTLSCEQNLNHDAMYWYRQDPGQGLRLIYYSQIVNDFQKGDIAEGYSVSREKKESFPLTVTSAQKNPTAFYLCASRTTSGRVYNEQFFGPGTRLTVL.

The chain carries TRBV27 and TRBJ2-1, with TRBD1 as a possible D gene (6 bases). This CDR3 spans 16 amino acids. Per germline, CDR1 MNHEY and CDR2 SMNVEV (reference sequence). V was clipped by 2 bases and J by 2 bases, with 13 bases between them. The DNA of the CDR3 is TGTGCCAGCAGTTTAACCGGGACACCAACCTACAATGAGCAGTTCTTC. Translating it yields CASSLTGTPTYNEQFF.

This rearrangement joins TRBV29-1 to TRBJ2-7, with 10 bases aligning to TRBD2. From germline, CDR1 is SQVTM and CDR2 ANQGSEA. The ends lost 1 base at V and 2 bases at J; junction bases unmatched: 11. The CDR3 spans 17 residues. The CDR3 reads CSVEVGAEREGPYEQYF. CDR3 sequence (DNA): TGCAGCGTTGAAGTAGGGGCGGAGCGGGAGGGCCCCTACGAGCAGTACTTC.

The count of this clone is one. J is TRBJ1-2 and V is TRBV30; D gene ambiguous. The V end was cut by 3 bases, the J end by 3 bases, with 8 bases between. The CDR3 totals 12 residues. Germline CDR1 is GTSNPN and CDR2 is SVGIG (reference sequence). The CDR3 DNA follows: TGTGCCTGGAGCGCGGATGACTATGGCTACACCTTC. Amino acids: CAWSADDYGYTF.

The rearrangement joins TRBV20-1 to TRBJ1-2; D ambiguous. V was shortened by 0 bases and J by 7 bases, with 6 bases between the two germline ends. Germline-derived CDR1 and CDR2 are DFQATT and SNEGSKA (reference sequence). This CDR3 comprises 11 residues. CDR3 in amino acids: CSARDNTGYTF. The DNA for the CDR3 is TGCAGTGCTAGAGACAACACTGGCTACACCTTC.

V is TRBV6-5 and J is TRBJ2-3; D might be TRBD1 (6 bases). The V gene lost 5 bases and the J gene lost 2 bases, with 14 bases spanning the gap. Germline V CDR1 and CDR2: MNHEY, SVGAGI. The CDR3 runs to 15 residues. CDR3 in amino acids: CASSHLGGNTDTQYF. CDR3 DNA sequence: TGTGCCAGCAGTCACCTAGGGGGAAACACAGATACGCAGTATTTT.

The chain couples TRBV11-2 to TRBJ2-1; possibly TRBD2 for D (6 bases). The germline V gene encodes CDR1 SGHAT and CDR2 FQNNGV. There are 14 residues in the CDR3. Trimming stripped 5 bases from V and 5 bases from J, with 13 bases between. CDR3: CASSQGLSHNEQFF. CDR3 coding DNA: TGTGCCAGCAGCCAGGGACTGAGCCACAATGAGCAGTTCTTC.

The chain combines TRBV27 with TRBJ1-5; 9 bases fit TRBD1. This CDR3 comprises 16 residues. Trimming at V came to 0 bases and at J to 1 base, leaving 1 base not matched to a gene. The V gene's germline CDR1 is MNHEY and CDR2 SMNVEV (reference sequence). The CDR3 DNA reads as TGTGCCAGCAGTTTATCTGGGACAGGGAGCAATCAGCCCCAGCATTTT. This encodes CASSLSGTGSNQPQHF.